The clone carrying this T cell receptor beta chain showed up just a few times. This entry is derived from a study of blood T cell repertoires in COVID-19. Turning to the study itself: Both acute and convalescent COVID-19 samples were obtained from the United States, Italy and Spain.

In germline, CDR1 is MNHEY, CDR2 SVGAGI. This CDR3 region has 12 residues. The junction had 2 bases not matched to a gene; V was cut back by 4 bases and J by 8 bases. As processed by the authors: From reference gene primer amplification, estimates of nucleated cell counts were derived. Clones were sequenced by immunoSEQ multiplex PCR, and TCRdb holds only the in-frame ones, with some missing. That table is the source of V, J and clone size, and D and trimming were worked out from the DNA. The profile shows more than 150,000 clones, around 77% of them singletons. The chain is built from TRBV6-5 and TRBJ2-4; 7 nucleotides match TRBD2. This sequence originates from a man between 60 and 75 years old with active or convalescent COVID-19. Sequenced sample: peripheral blood. The CDR3 region is CASSSRGDIQYF. CDR3 DNA: TGTGCCAGCAGTTCCCGGGGGGACATTCAGTACTTC.